These 6 T cell receptor beta chains were sequenced from one sample in a study of CD8+ T cells in alopecia areata. Following RNA extraction, reverse transcription yielded cDNA that acted as the sequencing template. This table comes from immunoSEQ multiplex PCR, and its TCRdb copy is limited to in-frame clones, with some not included. The sample has a few hundred thousand clones; more than 30% are singletons. Indicated treatment: oral pan-JAK inhibitor, 5-10 mg twice daily. Sample: CD4+ T cells sorted from blood, taken at approximately week 34, from a patient treated with tofacitinib. These receptors were collected from a human donor with alopecia areata.

This chain connects TRBV6-5 to TRBJ1-1; 9 positions agree with TRBD1. V lost 4 bases and J lost 6; bases outside the gene matches: 6. The CDR3 has 14 residues. In germline, CDR1 is MNHEY, CDR2 SVGAGI. DNA of the CDR3: TGTGCCAGCAGTTCGGGACAGGGTTTCGCTGAAGCTTTCTTT. It translates to CASSSGQGFAEAFF.

This clone was observed many times. The same CDR3 can be traced to other DNA sequences in this sample. V usage is TRBV2 and J usage is TRBJ2-7; 7 bases fit TRBD2. V shed 9 bases and J 2 bases; nucleotides not matched to a gene: 4. The CDR3 runs to 12 residues. Germline V gene lookup returns CDR1 SNHLY and CDR2 FYNNEI. The CDR3: CASRRETYEQYF. In DNA, the CDR3 is TGTGCCAGTAGGCGGGAGACCTACGAGCAGTACTTC.

This clone was seen only a few times. The V gene is TRBV6-5, the J gene TRBJ1-5; D possibly corresponds to TRBD1 (6 bases). The CDR3 length is 15 residues. Germline CDR1 reads MNHEY; CDR2 reads SVGAGI. The V end was cut by 0 bases, the J end by 5 bases, with 11 bases between. The CDR3 loop is CASSYSSGGHQPQHF. CDR3 coding DNA: TGTGCCAGCAGTTACTCTTCCGGGGGCCATCAGCCCCAGCATTTT.

The CDR3 here is CASTGQGHEQYF. CDR3 DNA sequence: TGCGCCAGCACAGGACAGGGCCACGAGCAGTACTTC. The rearrangement uses TRBV5-1 and TRBJ2-7; 8 bases agree with TRBD1. Germline CDR1 SGHRS, CDR2 YFSETQ. The CDR3 runs to 12 residues. Losses at the gene ends were 6 bases for V and 5 bases for J; bases not matched to a gene: 4.

The table lists this clone with many counts. The V gene is TRBV7-2, the J gene TRBJ2-1; maybe TRBD1 (5 bases). CDR3 length: 14 residues. The V and J ends lost 3 bases and 0 bases respectively, with 6 bases between them. Germline V gene sequence: CDR1 SGHTA, CDR2 FQGNSA. CDR3 in amino acids: CASSLDTSYNEQFF. The CDR3, as DNA: TGTGCCAGCAGCTTGGACACCTCCTACAATGAGCAGTTCTTC.

This clone was seen a handful of times. This chain joins TRBV10-3 and TRBJ2-7, with TRBD1 matching 7 bases. CDR3 length: 14 residues. The J segment lost 0 bases and the V segment lost 4 bases, leaving 3 bases of the junction unmatched. Germline V gene sequence: CDR1 ENHRY, CDR2 SYGVKD. DNA for the CDR3: TGTGCCATCAGTGGGGGGACAGTCTCCTACGAGCAGTACTTC. Protein product: CAISGGTVSYEQYF.